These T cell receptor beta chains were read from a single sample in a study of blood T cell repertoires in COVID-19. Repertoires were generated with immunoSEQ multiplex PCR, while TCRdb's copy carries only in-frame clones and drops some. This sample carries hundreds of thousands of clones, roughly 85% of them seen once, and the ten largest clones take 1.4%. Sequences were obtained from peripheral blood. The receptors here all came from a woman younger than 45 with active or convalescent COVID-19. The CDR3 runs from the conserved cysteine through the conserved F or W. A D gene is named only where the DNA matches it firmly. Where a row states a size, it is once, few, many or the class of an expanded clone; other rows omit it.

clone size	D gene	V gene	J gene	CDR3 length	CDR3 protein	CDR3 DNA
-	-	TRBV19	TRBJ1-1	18	CASSIIIVTGGANTEAFF	TGTGCCAGTAGTATAATCATCGTGACGGGTGGGGCTAACACTGAAGCTTTCTTT
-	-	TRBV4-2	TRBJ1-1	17	CASSQDSGGVRRTEAFF	TGTGCCAGCAGCCAAGATTCCGGCGGAGTGAGGAGGACTGAAGCTTTCTTT
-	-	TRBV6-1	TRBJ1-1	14	CASSELELNTEAFF	TGTGCCAGCAGTGAACTGGAGTTGAACACTGAAGCTTTCTTT
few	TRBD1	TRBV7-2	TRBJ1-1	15	CASSSRQGANTEAFF	TGTGCCAGCAGCTCTCGACAGGGGGCGAACACTGAAGCTTTCTTT
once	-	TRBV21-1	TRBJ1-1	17	CASSKTLGGAPNTEAFF	TGTGCCAGCAGCAAAACGTTGGGAGGGGCGCCGAACACTGAAGCTTTCTTT
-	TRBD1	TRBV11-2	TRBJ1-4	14	CASRLGQGFEKLFF	TGTGCCAGCAGGTTGGGACAGGGGTTTGAAAAACTGTTTTTT
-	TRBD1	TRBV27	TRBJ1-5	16	CASSSPGQGPNQPQHF	TGTGCCAGCAGTTCTCCGGGACAGGGACCTAATCAGCCCCAGCATTTT
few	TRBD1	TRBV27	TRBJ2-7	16	CASSSPGQGYTYEQYF	TGTGCCAGCAGTTCCCCGGGACAGGGGTATACCTACGAGCAGTACTTC
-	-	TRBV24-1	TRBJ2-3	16	CATSDLLGAFTDTQYF	TGTGCCACCAGTGATTTATTAGGGGCCTTCACAGATACGCAGTATTTT
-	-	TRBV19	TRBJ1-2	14	CASSRAERGYGYTF	TGTGCCAGTAGTAGGGCAGAGCGGGGGTATGGCTACACCTTC
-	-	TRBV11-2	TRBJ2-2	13	CASSAQFGGELFF	TGTGCCAGCAGCGCACAATTTGGCGGGGAGCTGTTTTTT
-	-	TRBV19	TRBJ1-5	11	CASMSAGPQHF	TGTGCCAGTATGAGCGCTGGGCCCCAGCATTTT
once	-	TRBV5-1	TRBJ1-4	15	CASSLEWGHEEKLFF	TGCGCCAGCAGCTTGGAGTGGGGGCATGAAGAAAAACTGTTTTTT
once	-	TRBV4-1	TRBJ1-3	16	CASSLKEASSGNTIYF	TGCGCCAGCAGCCTTAAGGAGGCCAGCTCTGGAAACACCATATATTTT
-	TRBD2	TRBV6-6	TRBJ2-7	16	CASSYLAGGTEYEQYF	TGTGCCAGCAGTTACTTAGCGGGAGGGACCGAATACGAGCAGTACTTC
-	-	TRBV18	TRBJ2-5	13	CASANAPEWTQYF	TGTGCCAGCGCAAATGCGCCTGAGTGGACCCAGTACTTC
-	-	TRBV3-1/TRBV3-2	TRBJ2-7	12	CASSQDTYEQYF	TGTGCCAGCAGCCAAGACACCTACGAGCAGTACTTC
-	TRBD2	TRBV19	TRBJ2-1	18	CASSFRLAGGPGYNEQFF	TGTGCCAGTAGTTTCCGACTAGCGGGAGGGCCTGGGTACAATGAGCAGTTCTTC
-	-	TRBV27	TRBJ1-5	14	CASSFLGGNQPQHF	TGTGCCAGCAGTTTCTTAGGCGGGAATCAGCCCCAGCATTTT
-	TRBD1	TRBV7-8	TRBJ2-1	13	CASSPRTGFEQFF	TGTGCCAGCAGCCCTAGGACAGGGTTTGAGCAGTTCTTC